One and the same sample provided the 30 T cell receptor beta chains below, sequenced in a study of OX40 agonist ivuxolimab in advanced cancers. Receptor amplification or capture employed the immunoSEQ multiplex PCR assay. The clones in this table, taken by TCRdb from immuneACCESS, are in-frame only. Not every clone is retained; where verified, under half of the shortfall comes from an unresolved V gene, and the cause of the rest is unknown. This sample holds around 25,000 clones; roughly 89% were observed only once. The ten largest clones take up 15% to 20% of the sample. This specimen consisted of CD4+ or CD8+ T cells sorted from blood, obtained in a trial of the OX40 agonist ivuxolimab. The receptor set was obtained from an adult with an advanced solid tumor such as melanoma, head and neck, liver or kidney cancer.

This chain joins TRBV11-2 and TRBJ2-1; weak D call: TRBD2 (5 bases). The CDR3 runs to 14 residues. Germline CDR1 is SGHAT and CDR2 is FQNNGV. Trimming pared 2 bases from V and 5 bases from J, leaving 10 bases between. Here the CDR3 DNA reads TGTGCCAGCAGCTTATTTCGGGGAGACAATGAGCAGTTCTTC. Translated, it gives CASSLFRGDNEQFF.

This chain uses TRBV7-9 with TRBJ1-4; 7 nucleotides line up with TRBD1. Germline CDR1 SEHNR, CDR2 FQNEAQ (reference sequence). V gave up 3 bases and J gave up 6 bases; unmatched junction bases: 4. CDR3 length: 14 amino acids. The CDR3 DNA reads as TGTGCCAGCAGCTTGGCAGGGGGTTATGAAAAACTGTTTTTT. Its protein is CASSLAGGYEKLFF.

The chain links TRBV13 to TRBJ2-7; 7 nucleotides agree with TRBD1. Germline V lookup: CDR1 PRHDT, CDR2 FYEKMQ (reference sequence). Trimming at V came to 5 bases and at J to 3 bases, leaving 16 bases not matched to a gene. The CDR3 has 17 amino acids. The CDR3 sequence: CASSRNHDRAPFYEQYF. The CDR3 DNA is TGTGCCAGCAGCCGAAACCACGACAGGGCCCCTTTCTACGAGCAGTACTTC.

The chain joins TRBV5-4 to TRBJ1-1, with a tentative D call TRBD1 (6 bases). CDR1 is SGHNT and CDR2 is YYREEE in the germline V gene (reference sequence). The CDR3 runs 15 residues. Trimming left V 4 bases short and J 0 bases short, with 13 bases between. This chain's CDR3 is CASSPNRAMNTEAFF. In nucleotides, the CDR3 is TGTGCCAGCAGCCCAAACAGGGCAATGAACACTGAAGCTTTCTTT.

The chain couples TRBV7-2 to TRBJ1-2; D perhaps matches TRBD1 (6 bases). V lost 5 bases to trimming and J lost 5 bases, with 15 bases between them. This CDR3 comprises 14 residues. Germline V CDR1 and CDR2: SGHTA, FQGNSA. The CDR3 region has the DNA TGTGCCAGCAGCCCCGCCAGGGGAGTTTATGGCTACACCTTC. It is translated as CASSPARGVYGYTF.

The rearrangement joins TRBV11-2 to TRBJ2-7; D is possibly TRBD1 (6 bases). The ends were cut back, 0 bases at V and 0 bases at J, with 12 bases in the middle. Germline V gene lookup returns CDR1 SGHAT and CDR2 FQNNGV. The CDR3 is 16 residues long. The CDR3 bases are TGTGCCAGCAGCTTAGATTTGTGGACAGCCTCCTACGAGCAGTACTTC. This gives the protein CASSLDLWTASYEQYF.

The chain recombines TRBV5-1 with TRBJ1-3; D is possibly TRBD1 (5 bases). Germline lookup yields CDR1 SGHRS and CDR2 YFSETQ. The CDR3 is 16 residues long. V was shortened by 4 bases and J by 0 bases, with 14 bases between the two germline ends. This CDR3 reads CASSPGRTDSGNTIYF. As DNA, the CDR3 is TGCGCCAGCAGCCCGGGACGGACCGACTCTGGAAACACCATATATTTT.

V is TRBV18 and J is TRBJ1-4; TRBD1 might be the D (6 bases). The V gene lost 1 base and the J gene lost 0 bases, with 9 bases spanning the gap. This CDR3 contains 16 residues. Per the germline V gene, CDR1 is KGHSH and CDR2 is LQKENI. CDR3 amino acids: CASSPRQVSTNEKLFF. CDR3 sequence (DNA): TGTGCCAGCTCACCACGACAGGTTTCAACTAATGAAAAACTGTTTTTT.

V usage is TRBV5-6 and J usage is TRBJ2-5; possible D gene TRBD2, 5 bases. CDR3 size: 13 residues. Germline V gene data show CDR1 as SGHDT and CDR2 as YYEEEE. Trimming removed 3 bases from V and 5 bases from J, with 11 bases in between. CDR3 sequence (DNA): TGTGCCAGCAGCTGGACTTGGTCGGAGACCCAGTACTTC. Amino acid sequence: CASSWTWSETQYF.

Comment on this clone: One end of the junction does not line up with germline, which may come from a read error. The gene calls are TRBV7-7 and TRBJ2-2, with 8 bases lining up with TRBD2. Germline V gene sequence: CDR1 SSHAT, CDR2 FNYEAQ (reference sequence). The CDR3 contains 16 residues. The CDR3 spells CASSLASGSNTGELFF. CDR3 DNA: TGTGCTAGCAGCTTAGCTAGCGGGTCGAACACCGGGGAGCTGTTTTTT.

The V gene is TRBV7-2, the J gene TRBJ2-5; D is possibly TRBD1 (6 bases). Near its end, the DNA agrees better with TRBJ2-7, so the J call may be wrong. This CDR3 contains 14 residues. Germline CDR1 SGHTA, CDR2 FQGNSA. The CDR3 loop is CASSSMDRDYEQYF. Here the CDR3 DNA reads TGTGCCAGCAGCTCCATGGACAGAGACTACGAGCAGTACTTC.

The chain recombines TRBV5-1 with TRBJ2-2; D not certain. The CDR3 extends over 15 amino acids. Germline loops: CDR1 SGHRS, CDR2 YFSETQ. Between the trimmed V and J ends, which lost 6 bases and 5 bases, there was a span of 17 bases. In DNA form, the CDR3 reads TGCGCCAGCACCCCTGGGTCCGGCCAAACCGGGGAGCTGTTTTTT. Protein: CASTPGSGQTGELFF. The variable domain in full, with the rest retrieved from reference TRBV5-1 and TRBJ2-2, is KAGVTQTPRYLIKTRGQQVTLSCSPISGHRSVSWYQQTPGQGLQFLFEYFSETQRNKGNFPGRFSGRQFSNSRSEMNVSTLELGDSALYLCASTPGSGQTGELFFGEGSRLTVL.

This clone was seen only once. The chain uses TRBV19 and TRBJ2-5, with 12 bases fitting TRBD2. Trimming took 1 base from V and 2 from J; bases not matched to a gene: 5. Germline loops: CDR1 LNHDA, CDR2 SQIVND (reference sequence). This CDR3 is built from 17 residues. CDR3 residues: CASSIVSLAGGQETQYF. In DNA form, the CDR3 reads TGTGCCAGTAGTATAGTATCTCTAGCGGGAGGGCAAGAGACCCAGTACTTC.

The chain links TRBV18 to TRBJ1-2; 9 bases agree with TRBD1. This CDR3 is 16 amino acids long. Trimming cost V 8 bases and J 3 bases; bases outside gene matches: 13. Per germline, CDR1 KGHSH and CDR2 LQKENI. The CDR3 loop reads CASQLQQGALDYGYTF. Written as DNA, the CDR3 is TGTGCCAGCCAACTACAACAGGGGGCGTTGGACTATGGCTACACCTTC.

V usage is TRBV10-3 and J usage is TRBJ2-3; D is ambiguous. This CDR3 comprises 15 residues. Trimming pared 11 bases from V and 4 bases from J, leaving 22 bases between. Germline V gene sequence: CDR1 ENHRY, CDR2 SYGVKD. The CDR3 nucleotides are TGTGCCTTTCCCCTGGGGTTTAATTTTGCAGATACGCAGTATTTT. This encodes CAFPLGFNFADTQYF.

The chain recombines TRBV2 with TRBJ1-5, with D possibly being TRBD1 (5 bases). CDR1 is SNHLY and CDR2 is FYNNEI in the germline V gene. This CDR3 spans 15 amino acids. The germline V and J ends were trimmed by 2 bases and 7 bases, with 15 bases remaining between them. The CDR3 bases are TGTGCCAGCAGTGAATCGCCAGGGCCGGGACAGCCCCAGCATTTT. Amino acid sequence: CASSESPGPGQPQHF.

The chain uses TRBV11-2 and TRBJ2-7; 9 bases map to TRBD2. The CDR3 has 15 amino acids. The J segment lost 1 base and the V segment lost 1 base, leaving 2 bases of the junction unmatched. Germline CDR1 reads SGHAT; CDR2 reads FQNNGV. Here the CDR3 reads CASSLGSGRSYEQYF. CDR3 in DNA: TGTGCCAGCAGCTTAGGTAGCGGGAGATCCTACGAGCAGTACTTC.

This clone came up once. The chain links TRBV2 to TRBJ1-3; D is ambiguous. Looked up from germline, CDR1 is SNHLY and CDR2 is FYNNEI. V lost 4 bases to trimming and J lost 2 bases, with 6 bases between them. The CDR3 consists of 13 residues. CDR3 region: CASSALPGNTIYF. Here the CDR3 DNA reads TGTGCCAGCAGTGCCCTACCTGGAAACACCATATATTTT. Variable domain in full (rest from reference TRBV2 and TRBJ1-3): EPEVTQTPSHQVTQMGQEVILRCVPISNHLYFYWYRQILGQKVEFLVSFYNNEISEKSEIFDDQFSVERPDGSNFTLKIRSTKLEDSAMYFCASSALPGNTIYFGEGSWLTVV.

The rearrangement joins TRBV10-2 to TRBJ1-3, with D unclear. V shed 3 bases and J shed 0 bases, with 9 bases lying between them. CDR3 length: 15 residues. Germline V gene data show CDR1 as WSHSY and CDR2 as SAAADI. The CDR3: CASSEGPHSGNTIYF. The DNA of the CDR3 is TGCGCCAGCAGTGAAGGTCCGCACTCTGGAAACACCATATATTTT.

V is TRBV4-3 and J is TRBJ1-2; 7 bases line up with TRBD1. V trimming: 1 base; J trimming: 4 bases; junction bases outside the gene matches: 6. The CDR3 covers 15 residues. The germline gives CDR1 LGHNA, CDR2 YSLEER. The CDR3 DNA sequence: TGCGCCAGCAGCCAAGGAATCACAGGGGTCTATGGCTACACCTTC. Translation: CASSQGITGVYGYTF.

V usage is TRBV13 and J usage is TRBJ2-6, with 8 bases that match TRBD1. This CDR3 comprises 19 residues. Germline V gene data show CDR1 as PRHDT and CDR2 as FYEKMQ (reference sequence). Trimming took 4 bases from V and 0 from J; bases not matched to a gene: 11. The CDR3 bases are TGTGCCAGCAGCTATACCGGGACAGGAGGACTCTCTGGGGCCAACGTCCTGACTTTC. Amino acids: CASSYTGTGGLSGANVLTF.

This chain joins TRBV27 and TRBJ1-6; weak D call: TRBD1 (5 bases). This CDR3 region has 17 residues. Germline V gene sequence: CDR1 MNHEY, CDR2 SMNVEV (reference sequence). The V and J ends lost 2 bases and 3 bases respectively, with 14 bases between them. CDR3 amino acids: CASSLGGYGGYNSPLHF. Written as DNA, the CDR3 is TGTGCCAGCAGTTTAGGGGGGTATGGAGGCTATAATTCACCCCTCCACTTT.

In regard to this clone: The same CDR3 can be traced to other DNA sequences in this sample. The chain joins TRBV11-3 to TRBJ1-2; D remains unclear. Trimming stripped 1 base from V and 8 bases from J, with 11 bases between. CDR1 SGHNT and CDR2 YENEEA come from the germline V gene. The CDR3 spans 13 residues. This CDR3 reads CASSLVWKSGYTF. CDR3 DNA sequence: TGTGCCAGCAGCTTAGTCTGGAAGAGCGGCTACACCTTC. The full variable domain, rest sourced from reference TRBV11-3 and TRBJ1-2, is EAGVVQSPRYKIIEKKQPVAFWCNPISGHNTLYWYLQNLGQGPELLIRYENEEAVDDSQLPKDRFSAERLKGVDSTLKIQPAELGDSAVYLCASSLVWKSGYTFGSGTRLTVV.

The chain uses TRBV29-1 and TRBJ2-1; weak D call: TRBD2 (5 bases). Germline V CDR1 and CDR2: SQVTM, ANQGSEA. Trimming cost V 5 bases and J 5 bases, with 10 bases left between them. This CDR3 has 12 residues. DNA for the CDR3: TGCAGCGTTACCCGAGCGGACAATGAGCAGTTCTTC. Encoded protein: CSVTRADNEQFF.

This chain links TRBV11-3 with TRBJ2-1, with TRBD2 identical over 9 bases. CDR3 size: 16 residues. Germline V gene lookup returns CDR1 SGHNT and CDR2 YENEEA. Unmatched junction bases numbered 7, after V lost 5 bases and J lost 2 bases. The CDR3 is CASSMSSGNAYNEQFF. CDR3 bases: TGTGCCAGCAGCATGTCTAGCGGGAACGCCTACAATGAGCAGTTCTTC.

This rearrangement joins TRBV6-6 to TRBJ1-3; no definite D call. Germline loops: CDR1 MNHNY, CDR2 SVGAGI (reference sequence). The V gene lost 4 bases and the J gene lost 0 bases, with 10 bases spanning the gap. This CDR3 region has 15 residues. In nucleotides, the CDR3 is TGTGCCAGCAGTTCCGGACGGAACTCTGGAAACACCATATATTTT. Encoded protein: CASSSGRNSGNTIYF.

V usage is TRBV7-2 and J usage is TRBJ2-1, with TRBD2 matching 7 bases. Germline CDR1 reads SGHTA; CDR2 reads FQGNSA. Trimming removed 0 bases from V and 7 bases from J; junction bases left unmatched: 0. The CDR3 has 13 residues. This CDR3 is CASSLARGNEQFF. The CDR3 bases are TGTGCCAGCAGCTTAGCGCGGGGGAATGAGCAGTTCTTC.

The CDR3 protein is CASSFSRLAPNYEQYF. Here the CDR3 DNA reads TGTGCCAGCAGTTTCTCCAGACTAGCGCCTAACTACGAGCAGTACTTC. V and J are TRBV27 and TRBJ2-7, with 8 bases aligning to TRBD2. The CDR3 is 16 residues long. Germline V CDR1 and CDR2: MNHEY, SMNVEV (reference sequence). The V gene end was trimmed by 3 bases and the J gene end by 3 bases; junction bases not matched to a gene: 10.

The V call is TRBV7-9, the J call TRBJ1-3; perhaps TRBD1 as D (6 bases). From germline, CDR1 is SEHNR and CDR2 FQNEAQ (reference sequence). This CDR3 region has 19 residues. Trimming cost V 4 bases and J 0 bases, with 22 bases left between them. CDR3 loop: CASSSFIFWGQGSGNTIYF. As DNA, the CDR3 is TGTGCCAGCAGCTCCTTCATTTTCTGGGGGCAGGGCTCTGGAAACACCATATATTTT.

J is TRBJ1-1 and V is TRBV6-5; tentatively, D is TRBD1 (5 bases). The CDR3 length is 16 residues. Trimming shortened V by 0 bases and J by 3 bases, and 14 bases separated the two germline ends. Germline V gives CDR1 MNHEY, CDR2 SVGAGI. The chain's CDR3 is CASSYSRLGRDTEAFF. The CDR3 bases are TGTGCCAGCAGTTACTCTAGGTTAGGCAGGGACACTGAAGCTTTCTTT.